The 4 T cell receptor beta chains given below trace back to one sample, sequenced in a study of T cell responses to AZD1222 COVID-19 vaccine. Generated by immunoSEQ multiplex PCR, the TCRdb table keeps only in-frame clones and is missing some. The table shows some 92,000 clones, with approximately 91% occurring only once. The specimen was peripheral blood, collected on day 0 of AZD1222 vaccination. The source is an adult in good health.

This clone was detected once. The chain couples TRBV27 to TRBJ1-1; a possible D gene is TRBD1 (5 bases). From germline, CDR1 is MNHEY and CDR2 SMNVEV (reference sequence). CDR3 length equals 17 residues. V lost 0 bases and J lost 7, with 21 bases in between. The CDR3 is CASSLSSRDGGVGEAFF. The CDR3 nucleotides read TGTGCCAGCAGTTTATCGAGTCGGGACGGAGGTGTGGGTGAAGCTTTCTTT.

The chain is built from TRBV7-2 and TRBJ2-4; 9 bases line up with TRBD2. CDR3 length: 14 residues. V dropped 1 base and J dropped 12; count of bases not matched to a gene: 7. The V gene's germline CDR1 is SGHTA and CDR2 FQGNSA. The CDR3 DNA is TGTGCCAGCAGCTTAGAGTTAGCGGGGGTCCCTCAGTACTTC. This encodes CASSLELAGVPQYF.

V usage is TRBV11-3 and J usage is TRBJ1-6; 9 bases match TRBD1. J gave up 9 bases and V 3 bases, and 9 bases lay outside the gene matches. This CDR3 has 16 amino acids. Germline V lookup: CDR1 SGHNT, CDR2 YENEEA. CDR3 loop: CASSLRDRDILSPLHF. The CDR3 DNA follows: TGTGCCAGCAGCTTGCGGGACAGGGATATACTTTCACCCCTCCACTTT.

This chain uses TRBV29-1 with TRBJ2-1, with TRBD2 as a possible D gene (6 bases). The CDR3 consists of 15 residues. The germline V gene has CDR1 SQVTM and CDR2 ANQGSEA. V dropped 0 bases and J dropped 8 bases, with 17 bases sitting between them. The CDR3 loop is CSVEDLPGGVDEQFF. The CDR3 DNA sequence: TGCAGCGTTGAAGATCTGCCCGGAGGGGTCGATGAGCAGTTCTTC.